The present TCR beta chain was sequenced within a study of PD-1 blockade in classical Hodgkin lymphoma. Stated time point: cycle 4 day 1 (C4D1), after 6 weeks of nivolumab. Autologous stem cell transplantation was followed by relapse in every patient, and brentuximab vedotin exposure varied. Purification of CD4+ T cells from thawed PBMCs was performed via magnetic negative selection. CDR3 length: 15 residues. The germline V and J ends were trimmed by 6 bases and 2 bases, with 18 bases remaining between them. Germline values: CDR1 SGDLS, CDR2 YYNGEE. Sequencing was performed with immunoSEQ multiplex PCR; in TCRdb, only in-frame clones are kept and a portion is missing. The sample consists of around 18,000 clones, 70% to 75% of them appearing once. Study-level points and caveats: Later analyses included only patients treated at least 1 year post-ASCT. The authors have not defined what causes the repertoire differences, possibly disease activity or prior therapy.

Remarks on this clone: As yet, its antigen is unknown.

The chain employs TRBV9 and TRBJ2-7; possible D gene TRBD1, 6 bases. This TCR was sampled from a human donor with classical Hodgkin lymphoma. Sequenced material: CD4+ T cells from blood, taken before the fourth cycle of nivolumab. CDR3 residues: CASTLGAGPTYEQYF. The CDR3 region has the DNA TGTGCCAGCACTTTGGGGGCAGGGCCGACCTACGAGCAGTACTTC.